The 8 T cell receptor beta chains presented below share a single source sample, sequenced in a study of blood T cell repertoires in COVID-19. The data were produced by immunoSEQ multiplex PCR, yet TCRdb's version contains in-frame clones alone and is incomplete. This sample yields about 280,000 clones, of which around 86% are seen a single time; approximately 2.2% belongs to the top ten. Sequences were obtained from peripheral blood. All receptors derive from a woman younger than 45 who had recovered from COVID-19.

V gene TRBV28 combines with J gene TRBJ1-2; the D gene is possibly TRBD1 (5 bases). The CDR3 has 16 residues. CDR1 MDHEN and CDR2 SYDVKM come from the germline V gene. Trimming pared 7 bases from V and 0 bases from J, leaving 18 bases between. The CDR3 region has the DNA TGTGCCAGCACCCTGGGGGGGAGTCCCTCTAACTATGGCTACACCTTC. Its translation: CASTLGGSPSNYGYTF.

The chain joins TRBV27 to TRBJ1-1; tentative D call: TRBD1 (6 bases). V lost 4 bases, J lost 4 bases, and 10 bases lay in between. The CDR3 loop spans 13 amino acids. Germline-derived CDR1 and CDR2 are MNHEY and SMNVEV (reference sequence). The CDR3 coding sequence is TGTGCCAGCAGTTGGCAGGGGAGCACTGAAGCTTTCTTT. This translates into CASSWQGSTEAFF.

The V and J genes are TRBV27 and TRBJ1-2, with TRBD1 matching over 7 bases. The V gene end was trimmed by 5 bases and the J gene end by 8 bases; junction bases not matched to a gene: 11. In germline, CDR1 is MNHEY, CDR2 SMNVEV (reference sequence). This CDR3 region has 14 residues. CDR3 in amino acids: CASSPRQGGWGYTF. The CDR3 nucleotides read TGTGCCAGCAGTCCTCGACAGGGCGGTTGGGGCTACACCTTC.

The rearrangement joins TRBV5-4 to TRBJ2-5; 9 bases line up with TRBD1. Germline-derived CDR1 and CDR2 are SGHNT and YYREEE (reference sequence). CDR3 length: 14 residues. Trimming removed 4 bases from V and 5 bases from J; junction bases left unmatched: 6. CDR3: CASSDTGGRETQYF. CDR3 DNA: TGTGCCAGCAGCGATACAGGGGGCCGGGAGACCCAGTACTTC.

The J gene is TRBJ2-3, the V gene TRBV6-5, with D tentatively TRBD1 (5 bases). V lost 5 bases to trimming and J lost 2 bases, with 11 bases between them. The CDR3 totals 14 residues. In germline, CDR1 is MNHEY, CDR2 SVGAGI. The DNA of the CDR3 is TGTGCCAGCAGTCGTGGACAAGTCACAGATACGCAGTATTTT. As protein: CASSRGQVTDTQYF.

The V call is TRBV24-1, the J call TRBJ1-5, with TRBD1 as a possible D gene (5 bases). V lost 7 bases to trimming and J lost 4 bases, with 13 bases between them. This CDR3 spans 14 amino acids. Germline-derived CDR1 and CDR2 are KGHDR and SFDVKD. The CDR3 sequence: CATSQAGMNQPQHF. The CDR3 DNA reads as TGTGCCACCAGCCAGGCAGGGATGAATCAGCCCCAGCATTTT.

This rearrangement joins TRBV15 to TRBJ1-5; possibly TRBD1 for D (6 bases). V lost 0 bases, J lost 4 bases, and 13 bases lay in between. The germline V gene encodes CDR1 LNHNV and CDR2 YYDKDF (reference sequence). The CDR3 contains 16 residues. The CDR3: CATSRDDKGGNQPQHF. CDR3 DNA: TGTGCCACCAGCAGAGACGACAAGGGGGGGAATCAGCCCCAGCATTTT.

This sequence joins TRBV6-5 and TRBJ2-3; unclear D gene. The germline V and J ends were trimmed by 2 bases and 3 bases, with 6 bases remaining between them. Per the germline V gene, CDR1 is MNHEY and CDR2 is SVGAGI. The CDR3 contains 13 residues. CDR3 protein: CASSYPGTDTQYF. CDR3 DNA sequence: TGTGCCAGCAGTTACCCGGGTACAGATACGCAGTATTTT.